These T cell receptor beta chains were read from a single sample in a study of preoperative IRX-2 immunotherapy in early breast cancer. Assay: immunoSEQ multiplex PCR; the TCRdb copy retains only in-frame clones and omits some. This sample yields approximately 44,000 clones, of which about 95% are seen a single time; more than 1.5% belongs to the top ten. This specimen consisted of tumor tissue, obtained after IRX-2 immunotherapy. The receptors derive from a human donor with breast cancer. CDR3s include the opening cysteine and the closing phenylalanine or tryptophan. The D gene is left open where the match is weak. Clone size is given for some rows only: seen once, a few or many times, or a class if the clone is expanded.

J: TRBJ2-1; V: TRBV20-1; D: NA; size: NA; CDR3: CSASRGEQFF; DNA: TGCAGTGCTAGTCGGGGTGAGCAGTTCTTC
J: TRBJ1-1; V: TRBV19; D: NA; size: NA; CDR3: CASSTVQGSEAFF; DNA: TGTGCCAGTAGTACCGTTCAGGGAAGTGAAGCTTTCTTT
J: TRBJ1-3; V: TRBV1; D: NA; size: NA; CDR3: CTSSPGATGGSYSGNTIYF; DNA: TGCACCAGCAGTCCAGGTGCAACCGGTGGATCCTACTCTGGAAACACCATATATTTT
J: TRBJ2-7; V: TRBV18; D: TRBD1; size: NA; CDR3: CASSPWDRGSEQYF; DNA: TGTGCCAGCTCACCCTGGGACAGGGGAAGCGAGCAGTACTTC
J: TRBJ2-2; V: TRBV5-1; D: NA; size: NA; CDR3: CASSLVQGNTGELFF; DNA: TGCGCCAGCAGCTTGGTACAGGGGAACACCGGGGAGCTGTTTTTT
J: TRBJ2-7; V: TRBV5-4; D: NA; size: NA; CDR3: CASSWERGYEQYF; DNA: TGTGCCAGCAGCTGGGAGAGAGGGTACGAGCAGTACTTC
J: TRBJ2-5; V: TRBV5-4; D: NA; size: NA; CDR3: CASSPKRQAQETQYF; DNA: TGTGCCAGCAGCCCGAAACGACAGGCCCAAGAGACCCAGTACTTC
J: TRBJ2-5; V: TRBV11-2; D: NA; size: NA; CDR3: CASSFSAGQETQYF; DNA: TGTGCCAGCAGCTTTAGTGCCGGTCAAGAGACCCAGTACTTC
J: TRBJ2-7; V: TRBV19; D: NA; size: NA; CDR3: CASKITHSGYEQYF; DNA: TGTGCCAGTAAAATCACGCACAGCGGCTACGAGCAGTACTTC
J: TRBJ1-1; V: TRBV7-3; D: NA; size: NA; CDR3: CASSLTSWNTEAFF; DNA: TGTGCCAGCAGCTTAACGAGCTGGAACACTGAAGCTTTCTTT
J: TRBJ2-3; V: TRBV7-9; D: NA; size: NA; CDR3: CASSLVPSTDTQYF; DNA: TGTGCCAGCAGCTTAGTGCCTAGCACAGATACGCAGTATTTT
J: TRBJ2-7; V: TRBV7-8; D: NA; size: NA; CDR3: CASITEGLSSSYEQYF; DNA: TGTGCCAGCATCACCGAGGGACTTTCCAGCTCCTACGAGCAGTACTTC
J: TRBJ1-1; V: TRBV7-3; D: NA; size: NA; CDR3: CASSPGVHYEAFF; DNA: TGTGCCAGCAGCCCAGGGGTACACTATGAAGCTTTCTTT
J: TRBJ2-1; V: TRBV9; D: NA; size: NA; CDR3: CASSPRTSYNEQFF; DNA: TGTGCCAGCAGCCCACGGACTTCTTACAATGAGCAGTTCTTC
J: TRBJ2-1; V: TRBV5-4; D: TRBD2; size: once; CDR3: CASSSKGGTTYNEQFF; DNA: TGTGCCAGCAGCTCAAAAGGCGGGACTACCTACAATGAGCAGTTCTTC
J: TRBJ2-1; V: TRBV30; D: NA; size: NA; CDR3: CAWSVRRRAYNEQFF; DNA: TGTGCCTGGAGTGTACGGAGGAGAGCCTACAATGAGCAGTTCTTC
J: TRBJ2-6; V: TRBV7-6; D: NA; size: once; CDR3: CASSLVSSGANVLTF; DNA: TGTGCCAGCAGCTTAGTTAGCTCTGGGGCCAACGTCCTGACTTTC
J: TRBJ2-5; V: TRBV7-3; D: NA; size: NA; CDR3: CASSPHVTVDQETQYF; DNA: TGTGCCAGCAGCCCTCACGTTACGGTGGACCAAGAGACCCAGTACTTC
J: TRBJ1-4; V: TRBV5-1; D: TRBD1; size: NA; CDR3: CASSQQGIGSYGEKLFF; DNA: TGCGCCAGCAGCCAACAGGGGATCGGGTCCTATGGTGAAAAACTGTTTTTT
J: TRBJ1-2; V: TRBV28; D: NA; size: NA; CDR3: CASSLTANYGYTF; DNA: TGTGCCAGCAGTCTGACAGCTAACTATGGCTACACCTTC
J: TRBJ2-4; V: TRBV29-1; D: NA; size: once; CDR3: CSVYEGNIQYF; DNA: TGCAGCGTTTATGAGGGGAACATTCAGTACTTC
J: TRBJ1-4; V: TRBV10-3; D: TRBD1; size: NA; CDR3: CAISEGQGAIEKLFF; DNA: TGTGCCATCAGTGAAGGACAGGGGGCTATTGAAAAACTGTTTTTT
J: TRBJ1-4; V: TRBV29-1; D: TRBD1; size: NA; CDR3: CSVGQGRGWPNEKLFF; DNA: TGCAGCGTTGGACAGGGTAGGGGTTGGCCTAATGAAAAACTGTTTTTT
J: TRBJ1-2; V: TRBV28; D: NA; size: NA; CDR3: CASSEDSLGYGYTF; DNA: TGTGCCAGCAGTGAGGACAGTCTTGGGTATGGCTACACCTTC
J: TRBJ1-1; V: TRBV5-8; D: NA; size: NA; CDR3: CASSLGGAPRAFF; DNA: TGTGCCAGCAGCTTGGGGGGGGCGCCGAGAGCTTTCTTT
J: TRBJ2-7; V: TRBV28; D: NA; size: NA; CDR3: CASSFWYEQYF; DNA: TGTGCCAGCAGTTTTTGGTACGAGCAGTACTTC
J: TRBJ2-2; V: TRBV15; D: NA; size: NA; CDR3: CATKIPATGELFF; DNA: TGTGCCACTAAAATCCCAGCAACCGGGGAGCTGTTTTTT
J: TRBJ1-2; V: TRBV6-5; D: NA; size: NA; CDR3: CASSYGGTNYGYTF; DNA: TGTGCCAGCAGTTATGGAGGGACCAACTATGGCTACACCTTC
J: TRBJ1-5; V: TRBV7-8; D: TRBD1; size: once; CDR3: CASSTTGTGGSAQHF; DNA: TGTGCCAGCAGCACCACCGGGACAGGGGGCTCGGCCCAGCATTTT
J: TRBJ1-3; V: TRBV7-2; D: NA; size: NA; CDR3: CASSQTATGNTIYF; DNA: TGTGCCAGCAGCCAGACAGCTACTGGAAACACCATATATTTT
J: TRBJ2-1; V: TRBV27; D: NA; size: NA; CDR3: CASTLNNEQFF; DNA: TGTGCCAGCACCCTCAACAATGAGCAGTTCTTC
J: TRBJ1-5; V: TRBV28; D: TRBD1; size: NA; CDR3: CASHYRGNQPQHF; DNA: TGTGCCAGTCATTACAGGGGGAATCAGCCCCAGCATTTT
J: TRBJ1-5; V: TRBV6-1; D: NA; size: once; CDR3: CASSINSDQPQHF; DNA: TGTGCCAGCAGTATAAACTCAGATCAGCCCCAGCATTTT
J: TRBJ2-3; V: TRBV4-1; D: TRBD2; size: NA; CDR3: CASSQGGLAGGRTDTQYF; DNA: TGCGCCAGCAGCCAAGGGGGACTAGCGGGGGGGCGCACAGATACGCAGTATTTT
J: TRBJ2-1; V: TRBV7-9; D: NA; size: few; CDR3: CASSSLSRDPRNEQFF; DNA: TGTGCCAGCAGCTCCCTTTCCCGGGACCCACGGAATGAGCAGTTCTTC
J: TRBJ2-3; V: TRBV5-1; D: NA; size: once; CDR3: CASSRSARGGITDTQYF; DNA: TGCGCCAGCAGCCGTTCGGCTAGGGGGGGTATAACAGATACGCAGTATTTT
J: TRBJ1-6; V: TRBV19; D: NA; size: NA; CDR3: CASRTDYTSYNSPLHF; DNA: TGTGCCAGTAGGACAGACTACACCTCCTATAATTCACCCCTCCACTTT
J: TRBJ1-1; V: TRBV7-2; D: TRBD1; size: NA; CDR3: CASSAWPGQSEAFF; DNA: TGTGCCAGCAGCGCATGGCCGGGACAGTCTGAAGCTTTCTTT
J: TRBJ2-7; V: TRBV7-6; D: NA; size: NA; CDR3: CASSHKGPTYEQYF; DNA: TGTGCCAGCAGCCATAAGGGCCCTACCTACGAGCAGTACTTC
J: TRBJ1-4; V: TRBV5-1; D: NA; size: NA; CDR3: CASNTGLANEKLFF; DNA: TGCGCCAGCAACACAGGGTTAGCTAATGAAAAACTGTTTTTT
J: TRBJ2-7; V: TRBV30; D: NA; size: NA; CDR3: CAWRPQGYEQYF; DNA: TGTGCCTGGAGGCCACAGGGTTACGAGCAGTACTTC
J: TRBJ1-4; V: TRBV28; D: TRBD1; size: NA; CDR3: CASSFWGTDRVDNEKLFF; DNA: TGTGCCAGCAGTTTTTGGGGAACAGACAGGGTGGATAATGAAAAACTGTTTTTT
J: TRBJ1-2; V: TRBV18; D: TRBD1; size: NA; CDR3: CASSPTPASGQGRGYTF; DNA: TGTGCCAGCTCACCCACACCCGCGTCGGGACAGGGCCGGGGCTACACCTTC
J: TRBJ1-1; V: TRBV15; D: NA; size: NA; CDR3: CATSRDLLVSLSGAFF; DNA: TGTGCCACCAGCAGAGATCTCCTAGTCTCCCTCTCCGGAGCTTTCTTT
J: TRBJ2-7; V: TRBV28; D: NA; size: NA; CDR3: CASSLPGGRQGSYEQYF; DNA: TGTGCCAGCAGTTTACCAGGGGGGCGCCAAGGGTCCTACGAGCAGTACTTC